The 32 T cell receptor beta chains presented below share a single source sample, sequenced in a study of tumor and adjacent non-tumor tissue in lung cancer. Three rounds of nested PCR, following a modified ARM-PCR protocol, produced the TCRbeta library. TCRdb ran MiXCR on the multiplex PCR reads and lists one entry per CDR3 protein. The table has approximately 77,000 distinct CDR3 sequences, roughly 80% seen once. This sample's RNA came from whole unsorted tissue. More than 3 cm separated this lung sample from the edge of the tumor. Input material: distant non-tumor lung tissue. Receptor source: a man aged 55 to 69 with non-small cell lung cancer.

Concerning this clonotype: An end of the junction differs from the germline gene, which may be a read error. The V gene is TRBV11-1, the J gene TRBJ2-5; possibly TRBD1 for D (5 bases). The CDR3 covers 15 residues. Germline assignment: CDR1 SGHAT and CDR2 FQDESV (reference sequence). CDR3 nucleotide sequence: TGTGCAAGCAGCCCCGTCGACAAGGGGAAAGAGACCCAGTACTTC. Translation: CASSPVDKGKETQYF.

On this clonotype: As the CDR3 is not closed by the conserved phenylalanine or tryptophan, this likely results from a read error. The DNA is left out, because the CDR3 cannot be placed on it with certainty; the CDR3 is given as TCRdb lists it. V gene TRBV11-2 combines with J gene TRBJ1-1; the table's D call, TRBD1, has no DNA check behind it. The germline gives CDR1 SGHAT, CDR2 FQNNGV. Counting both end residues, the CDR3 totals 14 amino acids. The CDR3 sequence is CASSFGQGNTEALL.

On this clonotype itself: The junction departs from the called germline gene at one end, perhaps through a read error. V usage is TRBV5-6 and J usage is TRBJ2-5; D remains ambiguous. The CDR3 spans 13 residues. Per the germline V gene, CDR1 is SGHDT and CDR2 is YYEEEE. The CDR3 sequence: CAGSLALRETQYF. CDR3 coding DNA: TGTGCCGGCAGCTTGGCTCTGCGAGAGACCCAGTACTTC.

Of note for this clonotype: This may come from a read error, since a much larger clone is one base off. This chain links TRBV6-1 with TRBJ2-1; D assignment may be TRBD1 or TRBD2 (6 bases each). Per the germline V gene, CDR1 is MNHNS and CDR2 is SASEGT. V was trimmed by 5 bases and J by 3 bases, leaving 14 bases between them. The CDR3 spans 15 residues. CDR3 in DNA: TGTGCCAGCAGTTTGAACGGGGGCTACTACAATGAGCAGTTCTTC. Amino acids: CASSLNGGYYNEQFF.

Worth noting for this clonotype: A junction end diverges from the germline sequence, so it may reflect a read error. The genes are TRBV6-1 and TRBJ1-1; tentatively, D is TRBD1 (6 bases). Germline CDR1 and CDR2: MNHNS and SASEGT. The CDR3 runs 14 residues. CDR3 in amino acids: CASREDGGDTEAFF. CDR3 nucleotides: TGTGCCAGCAGGGAAGACGGGGGCGACACTGAGGCTTTCTTT.

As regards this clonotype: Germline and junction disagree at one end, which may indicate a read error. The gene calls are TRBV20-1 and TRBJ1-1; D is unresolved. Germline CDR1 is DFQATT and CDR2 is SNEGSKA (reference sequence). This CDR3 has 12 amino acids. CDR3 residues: CCAREQRNEAFF. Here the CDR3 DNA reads TGCTGTGCTAGGGAACAGCGGAACGAAGCTTTCTTT.

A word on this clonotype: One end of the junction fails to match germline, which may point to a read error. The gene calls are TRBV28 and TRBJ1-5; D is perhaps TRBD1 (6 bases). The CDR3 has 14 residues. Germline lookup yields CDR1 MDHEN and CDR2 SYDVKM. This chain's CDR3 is CTSNPRDKNQPQHF. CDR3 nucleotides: TGTACCAGCAACCCTCGGGACAAAAATCAGCCCCAGCATTTT.

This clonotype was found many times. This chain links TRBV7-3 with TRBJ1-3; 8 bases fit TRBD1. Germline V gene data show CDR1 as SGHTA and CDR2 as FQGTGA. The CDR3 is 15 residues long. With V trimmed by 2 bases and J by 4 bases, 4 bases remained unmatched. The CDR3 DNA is TGTGCCAGCAGCTTATCAGGGGGCTTCGGAAACACCATATATTTT. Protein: CASSLSGGFGNTIYF.

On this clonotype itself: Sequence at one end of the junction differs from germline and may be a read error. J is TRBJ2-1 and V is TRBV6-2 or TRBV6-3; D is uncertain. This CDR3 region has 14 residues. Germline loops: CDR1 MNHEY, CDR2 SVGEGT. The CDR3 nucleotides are TGTGCCAGTAGTTACTCGTCTAGTGACAATGAGCAGTTCTTC. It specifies CASSYSSSDNEQFF.

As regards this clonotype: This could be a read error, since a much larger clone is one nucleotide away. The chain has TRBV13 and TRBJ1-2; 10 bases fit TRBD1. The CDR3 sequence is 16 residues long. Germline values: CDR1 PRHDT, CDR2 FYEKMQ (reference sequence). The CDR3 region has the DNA TGTGCCAACAGCCGGGACAGGGGCCGATCCGCCTATGGCTACACCTTC. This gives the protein CANSRDRGRSAYGYTF.

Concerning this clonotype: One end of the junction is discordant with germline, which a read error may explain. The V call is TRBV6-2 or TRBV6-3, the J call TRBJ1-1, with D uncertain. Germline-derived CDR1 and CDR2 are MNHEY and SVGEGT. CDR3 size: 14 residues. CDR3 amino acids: CASSYPYGNNEAFF. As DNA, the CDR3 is TGTGCAAGCAGTTACCCATACGGGAACAATGAAGCTTTCTTT.

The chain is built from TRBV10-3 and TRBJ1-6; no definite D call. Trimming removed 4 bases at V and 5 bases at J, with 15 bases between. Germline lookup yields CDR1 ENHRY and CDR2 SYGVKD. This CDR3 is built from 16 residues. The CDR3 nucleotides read TGTGCCATCAGTGGGAGCGGGCGGGCGGATAATTCACCCCTCCACTTT. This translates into CAISGSGRADNSPLHF.

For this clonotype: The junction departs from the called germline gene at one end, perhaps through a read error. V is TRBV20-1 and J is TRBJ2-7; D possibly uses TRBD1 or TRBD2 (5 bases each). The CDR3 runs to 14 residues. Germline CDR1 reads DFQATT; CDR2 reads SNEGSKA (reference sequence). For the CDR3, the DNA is TGCAGTGCCAGAGATCATGGCAGGGAGTACGAGCAGTACTTC. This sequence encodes CSARDHGREYEQYF.

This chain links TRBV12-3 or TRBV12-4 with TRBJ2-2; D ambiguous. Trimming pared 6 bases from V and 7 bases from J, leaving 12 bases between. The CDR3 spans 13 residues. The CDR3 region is CASSKINFGELFF. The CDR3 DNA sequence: TGTGCCAGCAGCAAAATTAATTTCGGGGAGCTGTTTTTT.

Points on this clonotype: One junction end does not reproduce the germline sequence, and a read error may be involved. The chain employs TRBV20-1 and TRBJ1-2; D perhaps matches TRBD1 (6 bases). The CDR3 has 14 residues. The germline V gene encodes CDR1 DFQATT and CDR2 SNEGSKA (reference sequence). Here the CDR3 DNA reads TGCAGTGCTATTGTTTCAGGGGCAATCTATGGTTACACCTTC. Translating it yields CSAIVSGAIYGYTF.

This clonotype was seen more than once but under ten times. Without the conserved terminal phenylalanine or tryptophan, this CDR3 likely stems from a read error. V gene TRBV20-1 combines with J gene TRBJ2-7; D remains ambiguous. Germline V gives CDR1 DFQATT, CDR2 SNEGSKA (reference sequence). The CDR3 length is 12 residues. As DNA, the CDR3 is TGTAGTGCTAGTGCCGTCACCTACGAGCAGTACATC. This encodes CSASAVTYEQYI.

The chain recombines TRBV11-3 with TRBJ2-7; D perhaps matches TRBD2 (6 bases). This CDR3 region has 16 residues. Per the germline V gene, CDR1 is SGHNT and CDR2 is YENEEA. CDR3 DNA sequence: TGTACTAGCAACTTACTTACACCGACCCTCGGGTACGAGCAGTACTTC. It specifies CTSNLLTPTLGYEQYF.

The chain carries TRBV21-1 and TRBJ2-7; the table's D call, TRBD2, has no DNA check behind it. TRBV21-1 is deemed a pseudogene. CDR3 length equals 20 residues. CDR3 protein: CASSKYAFPLLAGGPYEQYF. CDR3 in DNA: TGTGCCAGCAGCAAATATGCCTTCCCCCTACTAGCGGGAGGCCCCTACGAGCAGTACTTC.

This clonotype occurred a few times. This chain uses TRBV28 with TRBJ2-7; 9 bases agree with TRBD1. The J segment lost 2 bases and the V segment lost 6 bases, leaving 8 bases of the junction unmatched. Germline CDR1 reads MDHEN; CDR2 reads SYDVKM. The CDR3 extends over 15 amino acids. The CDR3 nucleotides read TGTGCCAGCAGCTCCTCTGGGACAGGGACCTACGAGCAGTACTTC. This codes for CASSSSGTGTYEQYF.

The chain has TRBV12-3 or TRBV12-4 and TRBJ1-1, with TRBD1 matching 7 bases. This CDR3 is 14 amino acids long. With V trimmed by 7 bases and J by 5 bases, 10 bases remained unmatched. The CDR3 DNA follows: TGTGCCAGCACTACAGGGGAGGGTTGTACTGAAGCTTTCTTT. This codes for CASTTGEGCTEAFF.

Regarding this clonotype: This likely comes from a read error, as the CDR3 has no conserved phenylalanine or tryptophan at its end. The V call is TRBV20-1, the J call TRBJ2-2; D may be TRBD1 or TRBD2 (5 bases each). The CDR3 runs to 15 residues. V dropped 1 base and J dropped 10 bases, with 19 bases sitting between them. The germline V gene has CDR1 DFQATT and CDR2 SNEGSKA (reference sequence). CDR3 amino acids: CSARAGTLWGVELFL. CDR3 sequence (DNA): TGCAGTGCTAGAGCAGGGACCCTTTGGGGTGTGGAGCTGTTTCTT.

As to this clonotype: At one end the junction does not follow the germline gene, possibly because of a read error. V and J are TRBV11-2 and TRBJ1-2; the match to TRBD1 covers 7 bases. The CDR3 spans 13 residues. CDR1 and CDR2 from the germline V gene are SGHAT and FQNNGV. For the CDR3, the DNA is TGTGCCAGTAGGGGGCCGTTGGACTATAGCTACACCTTC. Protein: CASRGPLDYSYTF.

CDR3 sequence: CASSLAGGAPYEQYF. Here the CDR3 DNA reads TGTGCCAGCAGCCTAGCAGGAGGCGCCCCCTACGAGCAGTACTTC. The V gene is TRBV11-2, the J gene TRBJ2-7; perhaps TRBD2 as D (5 bases). Trimming cost V 5 bases and J 2 bases, with 16 bases left between them. Per the germline V gene, CDR1 is SGHAT and CDR2 is FQNNGV. This CDR3 spans 15 amino acids.

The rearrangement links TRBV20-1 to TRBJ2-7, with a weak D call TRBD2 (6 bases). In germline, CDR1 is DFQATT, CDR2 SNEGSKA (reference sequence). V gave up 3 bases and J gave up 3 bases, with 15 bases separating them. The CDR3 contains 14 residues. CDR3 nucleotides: TGCAGTGCTAGGCCGGCTAGCGAGAGCTACGAGCAGTACTTC. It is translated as CSARPASESYEQYF.

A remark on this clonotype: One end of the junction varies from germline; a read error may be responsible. CDR3 region: CASSHQGRQQETQYF. CDR3 coding DNA: TGTGCCAGCAGTCACCAAGGGAGACAACAAGAGACCCAATACTTC. The rearrangement joins TRBV6-5 to TRBJ2-5; possible D gene TRBD2, 5 bases. CDR1 and CDR2 (germline): MNHEY, SVGAGI. The CDR3 loop spans 15 amino acids.

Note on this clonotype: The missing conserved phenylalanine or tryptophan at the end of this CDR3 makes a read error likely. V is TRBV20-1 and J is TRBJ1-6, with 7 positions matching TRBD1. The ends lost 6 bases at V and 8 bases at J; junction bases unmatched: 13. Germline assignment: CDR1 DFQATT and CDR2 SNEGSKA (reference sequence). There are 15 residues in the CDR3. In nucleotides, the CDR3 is TGCAGTGCCCAAAGCTCGGGACAGCTTTATTCACCCCTCCACTAT. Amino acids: CSAQSSGQLYSPLHY.

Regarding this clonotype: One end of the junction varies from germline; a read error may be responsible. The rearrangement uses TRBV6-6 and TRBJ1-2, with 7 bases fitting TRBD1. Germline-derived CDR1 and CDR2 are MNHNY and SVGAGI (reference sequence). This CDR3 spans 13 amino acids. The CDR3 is CAGSPGQNYSYTF. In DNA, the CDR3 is TGTGCCGGATCCCCGGGACAGAACTATAGCTACACCTTC.

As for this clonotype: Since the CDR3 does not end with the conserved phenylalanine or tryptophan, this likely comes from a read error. The CDR3 bases are TGCAGTGCTAAGTCTGTAGGGGTTGATCAGCCCCAGTATCCT. Its translation is CSAKSVGVDQPQYP. This chain links TRBV20-1 with TRBJ1-5; a possible D gene is TRBD1 (5 bases). The J call may be wrong; the DNA end is better matched by TRBJ2-3. This CDR3 is 14 amino acids long. Germline V CDR1 and CDR2: DFQATT, SNEGSKA (reference sequence).

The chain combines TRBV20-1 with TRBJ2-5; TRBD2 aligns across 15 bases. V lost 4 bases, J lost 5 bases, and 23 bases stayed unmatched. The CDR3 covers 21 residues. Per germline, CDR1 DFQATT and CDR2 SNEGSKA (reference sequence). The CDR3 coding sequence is TGCAGTGCTAAATCGGTGTCGAGGGAAGGACTAGCGGGAGGGCCTGGGGAGACCCAGTACTTC. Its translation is CSAKSVSREGLAGGPGETQYF.

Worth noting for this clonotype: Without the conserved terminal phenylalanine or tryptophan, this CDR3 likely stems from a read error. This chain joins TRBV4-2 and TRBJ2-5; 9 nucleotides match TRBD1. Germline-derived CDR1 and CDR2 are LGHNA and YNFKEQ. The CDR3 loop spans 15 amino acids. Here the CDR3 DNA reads TGTGCTAGCAGCCGAGAACAGGGGGCGAAGGAGACCCAGTACCTC. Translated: CASSREQGAKETQYL.

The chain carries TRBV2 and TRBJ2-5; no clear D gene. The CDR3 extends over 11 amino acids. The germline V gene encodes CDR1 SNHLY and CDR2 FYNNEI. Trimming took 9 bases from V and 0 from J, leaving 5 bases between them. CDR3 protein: CASSYQETQYF. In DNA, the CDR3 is TGTGCCAGTAGTTACCAAGAGACCCAGTACTTC.

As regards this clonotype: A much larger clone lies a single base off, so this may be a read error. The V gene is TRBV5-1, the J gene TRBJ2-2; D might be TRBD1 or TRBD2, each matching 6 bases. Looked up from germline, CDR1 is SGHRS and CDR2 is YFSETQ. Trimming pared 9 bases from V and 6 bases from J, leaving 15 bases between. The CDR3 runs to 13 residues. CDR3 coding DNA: TGCGCCACCACCCGGGGGCTCGCCGGGGAGCTGTTTTTT. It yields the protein CATTRGLAGELFF.